A single sample is the source of the 27 T cell receptor beta chains below, sequenced in a study of blood T cell repertoires in COVID-19. The method was immunoSEQ multiplex PCR; TCRdb's version includes in-frame clones alone and lacks a portion of them. The sample has 350,000 or so clones, about 92% seen once; the top ten hold around 3.9%. The specimen was peripheral blood. Receptors originate from a woman between 55 and 75 years old with COVID-19, enrolled during active disease.

The chain links TRBV6-1 to TRBJ2-1; D is possibly TRBD2 (6 bases). The germline V gene encodes CDR1 MNHNS and CDR2 SASEGT. Trimming left V 3 bases short and J 7 bases short, with 10 bases between. This CDR3 is built from 13 residues. CDR3 sequence: CASSESGGNEQFF. The CDR3 DNA sequence: TGTGCCAGCAGTGAGTCCGGGGGTAATGAGCAGTTCTTC.

V is TRBV5-1 and J is TRBJ2-3; D is perhaps TRBD2 (7 bases). Germline V CDR1 and CDR2: SGHRS, YFSETQ. There are 16 residues in the CDR3. Trimming pared 4 bases from V and 2 bases from J, leaving 17 bases between. DNA of the CDR3: TGCGCCAGCAGCCCCTCAGGGCGGGGGCACACAGATACGCAGTATTTT. It encodes CASSPSGRGHTDTQYF. The full variable domain, rest sourced from reference TRBV5-1 and TRBJ2-3, is KAGVTQTPRYLIKTRGQQVTLSCSPISGHRSVSWYQQTPGQGLQFLFEYFSETQRNKGNFPGRFSGRQFSNSRSEMNVSTLELGDSALYLCASSPSGRGHTDTQYFGPGTRLTVL.

The V call is TRBV20-1, the J call TRBJ1-6; D is undetermined. V was pared by 3 bases and J by 7 bases, with 13 bases between. The CDR3 runs to 14 residues. Germline CDR1 DFQATT, CDR2 SNEGSKA (reference sequence). CDR3 DNA: TGCAGTGCTAGTAGTCCGACATTAAATTCACCCCTCCACTTT. Its protein product is CSASSPTLNSPLHF.

The chain links TRBV6-5 to TRBJ1-6; 7 bases agree with TRBD1. Germline-derived CDR1 and CDR2 are MNHEY and SVGAGI. The CDR3 totals 15 residues. With 6 bases clipped from V and 0 bases from J, the junction kept 2 bases outside the gene matches. CDR3 sequence: CASRRDSSYNSPLHF. In nucleotides, the CDR3 is TGTGCCAGCAGGAGGGACAGCTCCTATAATTCACCCCTCCACTTT.

CDR3 nucleotide sequence: TGTGCCAGCAGTGCAGGACTAGCGGAGACCCAGTACTTC. This translates into CASSAGLAETQYF. The chain recombines TRBV2 with TRBJ2-5; TRBD2 agrees at 9 bases. Trimming at V came to 4 bases and at J to 5 bases, leaving 2 bases not matched to a gene. This CDR3 is built from 13 residues. Germline V lookup: CDR1 SNHLY, CDR2 FYNNEI.

CDR3 DNA: TGTGCCAGCAGCCTAACCGGGAGGGGGTACTACAATGAGCAGTTCTTC. Translation gives CASSLTGRGYYNEQFF. The chain joins TRBV9 to TRBJ2-1, with 8 bases lining up with TRBD2. The CDR3 has 16 amino acids. Unmatched junction bases numbered 9, after V lost 4 bases and J lost 3 bases. CDR1 and CDR2 (germline): SGDLS, YYNGEE.

The rearrangement links TRBV7-2 to TRBJ1-1, with 7 positions matching TRBD1. The CDR3 covers 14 residues. Germline V gene data show CDR1 as SGHTA and CDR2 as FQGNSA. V lost 5 bases, J lost 8 bases, and 11 bases stayed unmatched. CDR3 in amino acids: CASSGGQAPGEAFF. In DNA form, the CDR3 reads TGTGCCAGCAGCGGCGGACAGGCCCCGGGAGAAGCTTTCTTT.

This clone came up once. The chain links TRBV19 to TRBJ1-2; possible D gene TRBD1, 6 bases. V gave up 10 bases and J gave up 0 bases, with 15 bases separating them. From germline, CDR1 is LNHDA and CDR2 SQIVND (reference sequence). The CDR3 consists of 14 residues. CDR3 residues: CATRGGLPNYGYTF. In DNA, the CDR3 is TGTGCCACACGGGGGGGGCTCCCTAACTATGGCTACACCTTC.

This chain links TRBV2 with TRBJ1-2; D gene unclear. Per the germline V gene, CDR1 is SNHLY and CDR2 is FYNNEI. The CDR3 is made up of 15 amino acids. V was cut by 2 bases and J by 4 bases, with 14 bases left in between. Written as DNA, the CDR3 is TGTGCCAGCAGTGAATGGGGAGGGTCGATCTATGGCTACACCTTC. Amino acid sequence: CASSEWGGSIYGYTF.

This sequence joins TRBV9 and TRBJ2-3; no firm D call. The CDR3 sequence is 14 residues long. The V end lost 0 bases, the J end lost 2 bases, and 7 bases lay between the germline ends. The germline V gene encodes CDR1 SGDLS and CDR2 YYNGEE. In nucleotides, the CDR3 is TGTGCCAGCAGCGTAGGGCAGATCACAGATACGCAGTATTTT. It specifies CASSVGQITDTQYF.

The genes are TRBV7-6 and TRBJ1-2, with TRBD1 matching over 7 bases. This CDR3 is 14 amino acids long. Germline values: CDR1 SGHVS, CDR2 FNYEAQ. Germline trimming cut 5 bases from V and 8 bases from J; bases unmatched to any gene: 11. CDR3 sequence: CASSPQGVWGGYTF. CDR3 sequence (DNA): TGTGCCAGCAGCCCGCAGGGGGTTTGGGGAGGCTACACCTTC.

This clone turned up a few times. The rearrangement uses TRBV5-1 and TRBJ2-1; TRBD1 matches at 7 bases. Germline-derived CDR1 and CDR2 are SGHRS and YFSETQ. The CDR3 runs to 15 residues. Trimming cost V 0 bases and J 3 bases; bases outside gene matches: 3. The chain's CDR3 is CASSLVPGGYNEQFF. CDR3 coding DNA: TGCGCCAGCAGCTTGGTTCCAGGGGGCTACAATGAGCAGTTCTTC.

V is TRBV6-6 and J is TRBJ1-6; D is undetermined. Germline CDR1 is MNHNY and CDR2 is SVGAGI (reference sequence). V gave up 5 bases and J gave up 0 bases, with 17 bases separating them. The CDR3 totals 18 residues. CDR3 loop: CASSLTSRSDSYNSPLHF. The CDR3 DNA reads as TGTGCCAGCAGTCTAACCTCCAGAAGCGACTCCTATAATTCACCCCTCCACTTT.

The chain has TRBV19 and TRBJ1-1; the match to TRBD1 covers 10 bases. With V trimmed by 4 bases and J by 1 base, 0 bases remained unmatched. CDR3 length equals 14 residues. Germline CDR1 is LNHDA and CDR2 is SQIVND (reference sequence). The CDR3 protein is CASSRTGGNTEAFF. The CDR3, as DNA: TGTGCCAGTAGTAGGACAGGGGGGAACACTGAAGCTTTCTTT.

The J gene is TRBJ1-3, the V gene TRBV7-2, with 12 bases identical to TRBD1. Germline V gene sequence: CDR1 SGHTA, CDR2 FQGNSA. Losses at the gene ends were 5 bases for V and 4 bases for J; bases not matched to a gene: 9. This CDR3 spans 17 amino acids. CDR3 DNA: TGTGCCAGCAGCCTTCAGGGACAGGGGGCGGCCGGAAACACCATATATTTT. It translates to CASSLQGQGAAGNTIYF.

This clone was recorded once. DNA for the CDR3: TGTGCCAGCAGTACGACAGGATCTGAAGCTTTCTTT. Encoded protein: CASSTTGSEAFF. The V call is TRBV6-5, the J call TRBJ1-1, with a weak D call TRBD1 (6 bases). V was clipped by 5 bases and J by 6 bases, with 10 bases between them. This CDR3 has 12 residues. Germline-derived CDR1 and CDR2 are MNHEY and SVGAGI.

The chain recombines TRBV5-1 with TRBJ1-1; maybe TRBD1 (5 bases). The germline V gene encodes CDR1 SGHRS and CDR2 YFSETQ. V dropped 4 bases and J dropped 6 bases, with 16 bases sitting between them. The CDR3 spans 14 residues. DNA of the CDR3: TGCGCCAGCAGCCCGGACACTCCTGCCCCTGAAGCTTTCTTT. Its translation is CASSPDTPAPEAFF. Looking up the rest from reference TRBV5-1 and TRBJ1-1 gives the full variable domain: KAGVTQTPRYLIKTRGQQVTLSCSPISGHRSVSWYQQTPGQGLQFLFEYFSETQRNKGNFPGRFSGRQFSNSRSEMNVSTLELGDSALYLCASSPDTPAPEAFFGQGTRLTVV.

CDR3 region: CASSNNYVAGGPTDTQYF. DNA of the CDR3: TGTGCCAGCAGCAATAATTATGTAGCGGGGGGGCCCACAGATACGCAGTATTTT. The V and J genes are TRBV5-8 and TRBJ2-3, with 11 bases fitting TRBD2. Germline CDR1 SGHTS, CDR2 YDEGEE. The CDR3 has 18 residues. V gave up 4 bases and J gave up 2 bases; unmatched junction bases: 12.

The chain joins TRBV19 to TRBJ1-2; 7 bases fit TRBD1. The CDR3 is 14 residues long. CDR1 and CDR2 (germline): LNHDA, SQIVND (reference sequence). V dropped 5 bases and J dropped 5; count of bases not matched to a gene: 8. The CDR3 DNA is TGTGCCAGTAGTCTACCGGACAGGCAGTATGGCTACACCTTC. Translation: CASSLPDRQYGYTF.

The chain is built from TRBV6-5 and TRBJ1-1; D gene ambiguous. The germline CDR1 and CDR2 sequences are MNHEY and SVGAGI. The CDR3 runs to 14 residues. V lost 2 bases to trimming and J lost 2 bases, with 9 bases between them. For the CDR3, the DNA is TGTGCCAGCAGTTACGGGAGTGCAAACACTGAAGCTTTCTTT. It specifies CASSYGSANTEAFF.

This clone came up a few times. The genes are TRBV3-1 (or the pseudogene TRBV3-2) and TRBJ1-4; tentatively, D is TRBD1 (5 bases). This CDR3 comprises 15 residues. Germline values: CDR1 LGHDT, CDR2 YNNKEL (reference sequence). Trimming pared 4 bases from V and 0 bases from J, leaving 9 bases between. For the CDR3, the DNA is TGTGCCAGCAGCCGTCGACAGCCAACTAATGAAAAACTGTTTTTT. This sequence encodes CASSRRQPTNEKLFF.

This chain connects TRBV27 to TRBJ2-3; perhaps TRBD1 as D (5 bases). The ends were cut back, 8 bases at V and 5 bases at J, with 14 bases in the middle. Germline V gene sequence: CDR1 MNHEY, CDR2 SMNVEV (reference sequence). CDR3 length equals 13 residues. DNA for the CDR3: TGTGCCAGCGGAACAGGCCGAGGAGATACGCAGTATTTT. Its translation: CASGTGRGDTQYF.

J is TRBJ2-7 and V is TRBV11-2, with TRBD1 identical over 8 bases. The CDR3 spans 13 residues. Germline trimming cut 5 bases from V and 4 bases from J; bases unmatched to any gene: 4. Germline V gene lookup returns CDR1 SGHAT and CDR2 FQNNGV. In DNA, the CDR3 is TGTGCCAGCAGCCCTCAGGGGGCTTACGAGCAGTACTTC. It codes for CASSPQGAYEQYF.

The rearrangement joins TRBV5-1 to TRBJ2-7, with TRBD1 matching over 7 bases. Trimming removed 2 bases from V and 6 bases from J; junction bases left unmatched: 2. Germline lookup yields CDR1 SGHRS and CDR2 YFSETQ. The CDR3 covers 12 residues. The CDR3 sequence: CASSFTGAEQYF. The CDR3 DNA sequence: TGCGCCAGCAGCTTTACAGGGGCCGAGCAGTACTTC.

The CDR3 sequence: CASSEPSRGPLKHF. CDR3 DNA: TGTGCCAGCAGTGAACCCAGCAGAGGCCCTCTCAAGCATTTT. This chain uses TRBV2 with TRBJ1-5; D ambiguous. Trimming removed 2 bases at V and 14 bases at J, with 19 bases between. The length of the CDR3 is 14 residues. Germline V CDR1 and CDR2: SNHLY, FYNNEI.

In its sample, this clone was seen once. The chain employs TRBV4-1 and TRBJ2-1, with TRBD2 identical over 12 bases. The V segment lost 6 bases and the J segment 6 bases; nucleotides outside the gene matches: 12. CDR3 length equals 17 residues. Per germline, CDR1 MGHRA and CDR2 YSYEKL. Written as DNA, the CDR3 is TGCGCCAGCAGTCTCAAGGGTGCTAGCGGGGGGGCCAATGAGCAGTTCTTC. Encoded protein: CASSLKGASGGANEQFF.

In this sample, this clone turned up once. The rearrangement joins TRBV7-8 to TRBJ1-2; D may be TRBD1 (5 bases). The germline gives CDR1 SGHVS, CDR2 FQNEAQ. V was clipped by 6 bases and J by 0 bases, with 17 bases between them. This CDR3 comprises 16 residues. The CDR3: CASSHLWRGSNYGYTF. The CDR3 DNA reads as TGTGCCAGCAGTCATCTCTGGCGGGGCTCTAACTATGGCTACACCTTC.